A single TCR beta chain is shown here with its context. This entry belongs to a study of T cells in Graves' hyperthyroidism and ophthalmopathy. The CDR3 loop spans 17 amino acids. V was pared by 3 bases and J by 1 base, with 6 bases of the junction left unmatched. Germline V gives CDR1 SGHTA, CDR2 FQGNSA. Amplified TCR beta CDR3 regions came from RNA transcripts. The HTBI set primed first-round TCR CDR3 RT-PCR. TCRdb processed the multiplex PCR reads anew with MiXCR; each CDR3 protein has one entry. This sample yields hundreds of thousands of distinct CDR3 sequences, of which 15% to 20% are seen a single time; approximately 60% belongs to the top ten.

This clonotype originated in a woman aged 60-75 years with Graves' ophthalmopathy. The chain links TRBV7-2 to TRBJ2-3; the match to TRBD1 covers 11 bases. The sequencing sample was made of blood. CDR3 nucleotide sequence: TGTGCCAGCAGCTTCCGGACAGGGGGCGCGGGCACAGATACGCAGTATTTT. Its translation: CASSFRTGGAGTDTQYF.